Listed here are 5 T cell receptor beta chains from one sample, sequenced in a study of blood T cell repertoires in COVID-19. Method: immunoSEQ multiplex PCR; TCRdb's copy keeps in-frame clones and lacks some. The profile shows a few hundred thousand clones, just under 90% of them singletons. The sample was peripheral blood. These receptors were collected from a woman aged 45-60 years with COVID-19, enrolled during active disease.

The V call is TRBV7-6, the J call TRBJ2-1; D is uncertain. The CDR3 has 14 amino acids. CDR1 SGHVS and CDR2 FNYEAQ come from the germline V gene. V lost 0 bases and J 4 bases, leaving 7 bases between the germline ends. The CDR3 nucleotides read TGTGCCAGCAGCTTAGCAGCCAATTACAATGAGCAGTTCTTC. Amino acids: CASSLAANYNEQFF.

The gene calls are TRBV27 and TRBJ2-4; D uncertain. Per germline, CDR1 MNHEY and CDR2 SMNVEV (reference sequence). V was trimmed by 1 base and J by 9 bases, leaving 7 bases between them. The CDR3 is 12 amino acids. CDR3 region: CASSLWLSIQYF. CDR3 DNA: TGTGCCAGCAGTTTATGGTTGAGCATTCAGTACTTC.

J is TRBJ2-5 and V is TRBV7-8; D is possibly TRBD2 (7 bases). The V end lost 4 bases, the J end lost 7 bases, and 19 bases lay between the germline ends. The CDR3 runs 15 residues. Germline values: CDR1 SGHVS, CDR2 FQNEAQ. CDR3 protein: CASSYPWGGLGTQYF. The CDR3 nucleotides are TGTGCCAGCAGCTACCCCTGGGGGGGGCTCGGGACCCAGTACTTC.

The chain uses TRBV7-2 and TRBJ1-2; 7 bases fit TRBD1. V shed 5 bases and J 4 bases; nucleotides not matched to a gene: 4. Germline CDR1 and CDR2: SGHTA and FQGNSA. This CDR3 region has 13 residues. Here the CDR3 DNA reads TGTGCCAGCAGCCCCCAGGGGGTCTATGGCTACACCTTC. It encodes CASSPQGVYGYTF. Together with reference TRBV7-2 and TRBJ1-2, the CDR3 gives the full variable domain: GAGVSQSPSNKVTEKGKDVELRCDPISGHTALYWYRQSLGQGLEFLIYFQGNSAPDKSGLPSDRFSAERTGGSVSTLTIQRTQQEDSAVYLCASSPQGVYGYTFGSGTRLTVV.

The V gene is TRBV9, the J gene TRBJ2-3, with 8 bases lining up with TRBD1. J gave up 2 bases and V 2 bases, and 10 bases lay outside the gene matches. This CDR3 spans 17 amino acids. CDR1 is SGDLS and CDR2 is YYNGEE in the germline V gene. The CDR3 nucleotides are TGTGCCAGCAGCGTGACTTCGGGACAGGAGACCACAGATACGCAGTATTTT. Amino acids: CASSVTSGQETTDTQYF.